The 10 T cell receptor beta chains reported below all come from one sample, sequenced in a study of low-dose radiotherapy and immunotherapy resistance in tumors. Time point described: before trial treatment. TRAV- and TRBV-specific primers, spanning alpha and beta chains, primed first-strand cDNA. A roughly 22-cycle PCR with a constant-region primer and V-primer adapter amplified TCRs. TCRdb re-analysed the reads in MiXCR, keeping a single row per CDR3 protein. The data hold around 99,000 distinct CDR3 sequences, with more than 8% observed a single time. The specimen was PBMCs, collected before treatment. These receptor sequences come from a male donor with prostate cancer.

The chain is built from TRBV28 and TRBJ2-7; 14 bases are shared with TRBD2. Trimming took 3 bases from V and 2 from J; bases not matched to a gene: 12. The CDR3 totals 19 residues. Germline V lookup: CDR1 MDHEN, CDR2 SYDVKM. The CDR3 DNA follows: TGTGCCAGCAGTTTGTCCCCCGGGACTAGCGGGAGACGAACCTACGAGCAGTACTTC. It translates to CASSLSPGTSGRRTYEQYF.

This clonotype was seen ten or more times. This chain uses TRBV7-2 with TRBJ2-2; 7 bases map to TRBD1. Germline values: CDR1 SGHTA, CDR2 FQGNSA. The V and J ends lost 5 bases and 3 bases, in that order; junction bases with no gene match: 9. The length of the CDR3 is 16 residues. CDR3 in amino acids: CASSPGTDIYTGELFF. The CDR3 DNA reads TGTGCCAGCAGCCCCGGGACAGACATCTACACCGGGGAGCTGTTTTTT.

This clonotype has ten or more counts. The chain joins TRBV29-1 to TRBJ1-6, with D possibly TRBD1 on 6 matching bases. Per the germline V gene, CDR1 is SQVTM and CDR2 is ANQGSEA. This CDR3 contains 13 residues. Trimming took off 7 bases at V and 8 bases at J, with 15 bases between the two ends. The CDR3 bases are TGCAGCGCACGCGGGACACTTGATTCACCCCTCCACTTT. Translating it yields CSARGTLDSPLHF.

This clonotype was counted only a few times. The chain joins TRBV6-5 to TRBJ2-4; D tentatively fits TRBD1 or TRBD2 (6 bases each). Germline lookup yields CDR1 MNHEY and CDR2 SVGAGI. Trimming took 6 bases from V and 3 from J, leaving 15 bases between them. This CDR3 comprises 15 residues. The CDR3 region is CASRFWGAYKNIQYF. DNA of the CDR3: TGTGCCAGCAGGTTCTGGGGGGCCTACAAAAACATTCAGTACTTC.

Many counts were recorded for this clonotype. The chain combines TRBV7-7 with TRBJ2-3; 8 positions match TRBD2. This CDR3 has 15 amino acids. Trimming at V came to 5 bases and at J to 1 base, leaving 5 bases not matched to a gene. CDR1 is SSHAT, CDR2 FNYEAQ, per germline (reference sequence). CDR3 residues: CASSLDGRGTDTQYF. The CDR3 DNA sequence: TGTGCCAGCAGCCTGGACGGGAGGGGCACAGATACGCAGTATTTT. Full variable domain (outside the CDR3, taken from reference TRBV7-7 and TRBJ2-3): GAGVSQSPRYKVTKRGQDVTLRCDPISSHATLYWYQQALGQGPEFLTYFNYEAQPDKSGLPSDRFSAERPEGSISTLTIQRTEQRDSAMYRCASSLDGRGTDTQYFGPGTRLTVL.

This clonotype was observed many times. The J gene is TRBJ2-5, the V gene TRBV9, with 8 bases fitting TRBD2. After removal of 3 bases from V and 5 bases from J, the junction contained 12 bases not matched to a gene. Per germline, CDR1 SGDLS and CDR2 YYNGEE. This CDR3 is 16 amino acids long. The CDR3 DNA reads as TGTGCCAGCAGCGCGAGCCCTAGCGGGCCGCGTGAGACCCAGTACTTC. It specifies CASSASPSGPRETQYF.

This clonotype has ten or more counts. The rearrangement links TRBV7-2 to TRBJ1-1, with D hard to call. Per the germline V gene, CDR1 is SGHTA and CDR2 is FQGNSA. Trimming shortened V by 7 bases and J by 2 bases, and 17 bases separated the two germline ends. This CDR3 is built from 15 residues. For the CDR3, the DNA is TGTGCCAGCACCTCTTCGCGTATTCGAAACACTGAAGCTTTCTTT. It translates to CASTSSRIRNTEAFF.

In this sample, this clonotype turned up many times. The CDR3, as DNA: TGCGCCAGCAGCCAAGAGGGCAGGGCTCAGCCCCAGCATTTT. Translated: CASSQEGRAQPQHF. The rearrangement links TRBV4-1 to TRBJ1-5, with TRBD1 as a possible D gene (5 bases). The CDR3 runs 14 residues. Germline V gene lookup returns CDR1 MGHRA and CDR2 YSYEKL. Trimming took 0 bases from V and 6 from J, leaving 9 bases between them.

This clonotype was recorded many times. CDR3 sequence reads: CASSPRTSGRAVNVNEQFF. The CDR3 DNA reads as TGTGCCAGCTCACCACGGACTAGCGGGAGGGCCGTGAATGTCAATGAGCAGTTCTTC. The J gene is TRBJ2-1, the V gene TRBV18; 15 bases align to TRBD2. The V gene's germline CDR1 is KGHSH and CDR2 LQKENI. Trimming removed 1 base from V and 6 bases from J; junction bases left unmatched: 10. This CDR3 has 19 residues.

This clonotype has a count of ten or more. The rearrangement links TRBV27 to TRBJ1-3; D call uncertain. There are 15 residues in the CDR3. V lost 0 bases and J lost 0, with 6 bases in between. Germline V gene data show CDR1 as MNHEY and CDR2 as SMNVEV (reference sequence). The CDR3 bases are TGTGCCAGCAGTTTATCGTCAAGCTCTGGAAACACCATATATTTT. It specifies CASSLSSSSGNTIYF.